The present entry profiles one TCR beta chain with its context. What it binds is not known. The germline gives CDR1 SNHLY, CDR2 FYNNEI. V was trimmed by 6 bases and J by 4 bases, leaving 16 bases between them. The CDR3 has 14 amino acids. This sample was taken from a study of cytomegalovirus exposure and HLA in healthy donors. Study summary: Earlier, about 180 million T cells were analyzed, and 90 million to 120 million unique TCR beta sequences were found among them. Study results and limitations: TCR beta chains associated with HLA were, in a later analysis, more clonally expanded than equally common others. Researchers catalogued approximately 170 TCR beta chains as cytomegalovirus-associated.

60 Vbeta and 13 Jbeta primers were used in PCR. Original handling: An analysis that came later counted tens of millions of unique TCR beta chains, approximately 10 million shared. Generated by immunoSEQ multiplex PCR, the TCRdb table keeps only in-frame clones and is missing some. That table gives V, J and clone size, and the DNA gave D and trimming. Of some 160,000 clones listed, 80% to 90% are singletons. This chain joins TRBV2 and TRBJ2-7; D is uncertain. Sample: PBMCs. The clonotype originates from a boy aged 2-15 years in good health and CMV-seronegative. The CDR3 sequence is CASRATTGRYEQYF. The DNA for the CDR3 is TGTGCCAGCAGAGCTACGACGGGTAGATACGAGCAGTACTTC.